This passage covers 7 T cell receptor beta chains from one sample sequenced in a study of shared clonotypes between healthy human individuals (TCRdb year 2020). CD8 naive samples consisted of CD45RO-negative cells that were positively selected for CCR7, yielding a CD45RA+CCR7+ population without TemRA cells. Library construction relied on the immunoSEQ multiplex PCR assay. Here the immuneACCESS table is served through TCRdb, limited to in-frame sequences with V and J called. Missing clones are a known gap in these copies; in checked studies unresolved V genes cover under half, and the rest lacks a known reason. The sample has around 2,000,000 clones on record, 85% to 95% of them singletons. The ten largest make up roughly 1.7% of the sample. Source material: naive CD8+ T cells from PBMCs. The cell subset or site label of this sample denotes: CD45RA+CCR7+. The source is a man between 18 and 35 years old in good health. Some clones in this sample may be carry-over from other donors' samples.

This clone was seen a single time. The V and J genes are TRBV7-6 and TRBJ1-1; D unresolved. This CDR3 has 12 amino acids. In germline, CDR1 is SGHVS, CDR2 FNYEAQ. Trimming cost V 5 bases and J 5 bases, with 9 bases left between them. Here the CDR3 reads CASSGEFTEAFF. For the CDR3, the DNA is TGTGCCAGCAGCGGGGAGTTTACTGAAGCTTTCTTT.

Notes on this clone: One junction end disagrees with the germline gene, perhaps due to a read error. This sequence joins TRBV7-9 and TRBJ2-7; the D gene could be TRBD1 or TRBD2 (6 bases each). The CDR3 is 12 amino acids. Germline loops: CDR1 SEHNR, CDR2 FQNEAQ (reference sequence). The CDR3 region is CASSSGQTRLRF. DNA of the CDR3: TGTGCCAGCAGCTCAGGACAGACTAGACTACGCTTC.

The rearrangement links TRBV7-9 to TRBJ2-1; 10 bases line up with TRBD2. In germline, CDR1 is SEHNR, CDR2 FQNEAQ (reference sequence). The junction had 9 bases not matched to a gene; V was cut back by 5 bases and J by 8 bases. The CDR3 has 15 residues. The CDR3 is CASSLPSSGSHEQFF. The DNA for the CDR3 is TGTGCCAGCAGCCTCCCGTCTAGCGGGAGCCATGAGCAGTTCTTC.

The V gene is TRBV27, the J gene TRBJ2-7; unclear D gene. Germline CDR1 and CDR2: MNHEY and SMNVEV (reference sequence). The CDR3 extends over 17 amino acids. V lost 4 bases and J lost 7, with 26 bases in between. The CDR3, as DNA: TGTGCCAGCAGTTGGTTCCGAGGATCCCCCCGCCCACCAGAGCAGTACTTC. This sequence encodes CASSWFRGSPRPPEQYF.

The genes are TRBV30 and TRBJ2-5; 11 nucleotides align to TRBD2. V was clipped by 0 bases and J by 4 bases; unmatched bases: 4. The germline V gene has CDR1 GTSNPN and CDR2 SVGIG (reference sequence). The CDR3 sequence is 15 residues long. The CDR3 protein is CAWSVGGLAGETQYF. As DNA, the CDR3 is TGTGCCTGGAGTGTGGGAGGACTAGCGGGAGAGACCCAGTACTTC.

The chain joins TRBV30 to TRBJ1-4; 7 positions agree with TRBD1. The ends lost 4 bases at V and 0 bases at J; junction bases unmatched: 11. Germline CDR1 reads GTSNPN; CDR2 reads SVGIG (reference sequence). This CDR3 has 17 residues. The DNA of the CDR3 is TGTGCCTGGAAGAGGCAGGGGGTTGTTGCAACTAATGAAAAACTGTTTTTT. It encodes CAWKRQGVVATNEKLFF.

The J gene is TRBJ2-7, the V gene TRBV28; TRBD2 matches at 9 bases. This CDR3 is 13 amino acids long. The germline CDR1 and CDR2 sequences are MDHEN and SYDVKM. The ends lost 6 bases at V and 2 bases at J; junction bases unmatched: 2. The CDR3 DNA reads as TGTGCCAGCAGGGCTAGCGGGACCTACGAGCAGTACTTC. Residues: CASRASGTYEQYF.